The 17 T cell receptor beta chains below all came from one sample that was sequenced in a study of shared clonotypes between healthy human individuals. Produced via immunoSEQ multiplex PCR; TCRdb's table is partial and in-frame only. The sample carries approximately 2,000,000 clones, 85% to 95% recorded once. Material for sequencing was naive CD4+ T cells from PBMCs. Subset reported: CD45RA+ positively selected. These receptors were collected from a man between 18 and 35 years old in good health. Some clones in this sample may be carry-over from other donors' samples.

The J gene is TRBJ1-3, the V gene TRBV7-9, with a tentative D call TRBD1 (5 bases). V lost 4 bases and J lost 0, with 13 bases in between. Germline-derived CDR1 and CDR2 are SEHNR and FQNEAQ (reference sequence). This CDR3 is built from 16 residues. CDR3 protein: CASSSRDPSSGNTIYF. DNA of the CDR3: TGTGCCAGCAGCTCCCGGGACCCGAGCTCTGGAAACACCATATATTTT.

V and J are TRBV9 and TRBJ2-5, with 10 positions matching TRBD2. V was pared by 3 bases and J by 4 bases, with 6 bases of the junction left unmatched. The length of the CDR3 is 15 residues. Germline CDR1 reads SGDLS; CDR2 reads YYNGEE. The CDR3 coding sequence is TGTGCCAGCAGCGCTTACGCTAGCGGGGGAGAGACCCAGTACTTC. Its translation is CASSAYASGGETQYF.

This chain uses TRBV10-3 with TRBJ1-3; no definite D call. Per the germline V gene, CDR1 is ENHRY and CDR2 is SYGVKD. This CDR3 spans 14 amino acids. Trimming cost V 2 bases and J 4 bases, with 9 bases left between them. CDR3 residues: CAISEIQYGNTIYF. The CDR3 DNA sequence: TGTGCCATCAGTGAGATACAATACGGAAACACCATATATTTT.

This chain connects TRBV15 to TRBJ1-4; D not resolved. This CDR3 has 15 amino acids. The V gene's germline CDR1 is LNHNV and CDR2 YYDKDF (reference sequence). V lost 5 bases and J lost 3, with 13 bases in between. In DNA form, the CDR3 reads TGTGCCACCAGCTCCACTTTTGGCGCTAATGAAAAACTGTTTTTT. This encodes CATSSTFGANEKLFF. Full variable domain (rest looked up from reference TRBV15 and TRBJ1-4): DAMVIQNPRYQVTQFGKPVTLSCSQTLNHNVMYWYQQKSSQAPKLLFHYYDKDFNNEADTPDNFQSRRPNTSFCFLDIRSPGLGDTAMYLCATSSTFGANEKLFFGSGTQLSVL.

In its sample, this clone was seen once. The chain joins TRBV2 to TRBJ2-1, with 7 bases identical to TRBD1. Germline CDR1 SNHLY, CDR2 FYNNEI. The CDR3 totals 15 residues. Unmatched junction bases numbered 5, after V lost 6 bases and J lost 0 bases. CDR3 in amino acids: CASRGQTNSYNEQFF. The CDR3 DNA reads as TGTGCCAGCAGGGGACAGACCAACTCCTACAATGAGCAGTTCTTC.

The V gene is TRBV11-2, the J gene TRBJ2-1; D may correspond to TRBD1 or TRBD2 (6 bases each). This CDR3 is built from 15 residues. Trimming removed 1 base from V and 9 bases from J, with 16 bases in between. Germline CDR1 and CDR2: SGHAT and FQNNGV. The CDR3 here is CASSLGVTGRIEQFF. As DNA, the CDR3 is TGTGCCAGCAGCTTAGGGGTAACAGGGAGGATTGAGCAGTTCTTC.

The chain is built from TRBV27 and TRBJ2-5, with 7 positions matching TRBD1. The CDR3 covers 13 residues. Germline values: CDR1 MNHEY, CDR2 SMNVEV (reference sequence). Trimming took 6 bases from V and 10 from J; bases not matched to a gene: 11. The CDR3 protein is CASSYRDSQGQYF. CDR3 nucleotide sequence: TGTGCCAGCAGCTACCGGGACAGCCAGGGCCAGTACTTC.

This clone was detected only a few times. The rearrangement links TRBV4-2 to TRBJ1-1, with a possible D match to TRBD1 (6 bases). The V end was cut by 3 bases, the J end by 7 bases, with 24 bases between. CDR1 and CDR2 (germline): LGHNA, YNFKEQ. CDR3 length equals 17 residues. This chain's CDR3 is CASSHDEDRLIVGEAFF. Here the CDR3 DNA reads TGTGCCAGCAGCCACGACGAAGACAGGTTGATAGTCGGTGAAGCTTTCTTT.

V gene TRBV7-8 combines with J gene TRBJ2-7, with a tentative D call TRBD1 (6 bases). Germline CDR1 and CDR2: SGHVS and FQNEAQ. The CDR3 is 13 residues long. V was pared by 3 bases and J by 6 bases, with 12 bases between. This CDR3 is CASSFTGTLEQYF. The DNA for the CDR3 is TGTGCCAGCAGCTTTACCGGGACACTCGAGCAGTACTTC.

This clone was recorded a few times. In the same sample, other DNA sequences code for this CDR3. V gene TRBV28 combines with J gene TRBJ1-1; D possibly corresponds to TRBD1 (5 bases). The V end was cut by 2 bases, the J end by 1 base, with 11 bases between. In germline, CDR1 is MDHEN, CDR2 SYDVKM. This CDR3 is built from 15 residues. CDR3 loop: CASSLVGGPNTEAFF. CDR3 DNA: TGTGCCAGCAGTTTAGTCGGGGGACCGAACACTGAAGCTTTCTTT.

The chain recombines TRBV6-5 with TRBJ2-1; TRBD2 is a possible D gene (6 bases). Germline values: CDR1 MNHEY, CDR2 SVGAGI. The CDR3 consists of 15 residues. V shed 2 bases and J shed 10 bases, with 18 bases lying between them. The CDR3 sequence is CASSYGAGLTMEQFF. CDR3 DNA: TGTGCCAGCAGTTACGGGGCGGGACTGACTATGGAGCAGTTCTTC.

The V call is TRBV6-1, the J call TRBJ1-5; D gene ambiguous. The CDR3 consists of 16 residues. V was shortened by 3 bases and J by 0 bases, with 12 bases between the two germline ends. Germline assignment: CDR1 MNHNS and CDR2 SASEGT. The CDR3 region is CASSDRNSDSNQPQHF. The CDR3 region has the DNA TGTGCCAGCAGTGATCGTAATTCAGATAGCAATCAGCCCCAGCATTTT.

This chain connects TRBV6-1 to TRBJ1-5; the D is unclear. With 4 bases removed from V and 1 base from J, the gap between germline ends came to 11 bases. From germline, CDR1 is MNHNS and CDR2 SASEGT. This CDR3 region has 15 residues. CDR3 sequence reads: CASSAQTTSNQPQHF. The CDR3, as DNA: TGTGCCAGCAGTGCCCAAACAACCAGCAATCAGCCCCAGCATTTT.

In its sample, this clone was seen a few times. The CDR3 loop reads CASRTDWGSSETQYF. DNA of the CDR3: TGTGCCAGCAGGACGGACTGGGGGAGTTCCGAGACCCAGTACTTC. This chain uses TRBV6-1 with TRBJ2-5, with D possibly being TRBD1 or TRBD2 (5 bases each). The CDR3 is 15 residues long. The germline CDR1 and CDR2 sequences are MNHNS and SASEGT. V lost 6 bases and J lost 5, with 19 bases in between.

The chain links TRBV12-1 to TRBJ2-5; the table assigns TRBD2, which was not confirmed against the DNA. TRBV12-1 is termed a pseudogene. The CDR3 covers 14 residues. The CDR3 reads CASSLGLAGETQYF. The CDR3, as DNA: TGTGCCAGCAGCCTGGGACTAGCGGGAGAGACCCAGTACTTC.

The chain carries TRBV5-1 and TRBJ2-3, with 7 bases aligning to TRBD1. V lost 4 bases to trimming and J lost 1 base; unmatched junction nucleotides: 6. The CDR3 totals 15 residues. Per germline, CDR1 SGHRS and CDR2 YFSETQ. CDR3 region: CASSPSGQRTDTQYF. DNA of the CDR3: TGCGCCAGCAGCCCCTCGGGACAGCGCACAGATACGCAGTATTTT.

This chain joins TRBV5-4 and TRBJ2-5; tentative D call: TRBD2 (5 bases). Between the trimmed V and J ends, which lost 3 bases and 8 bases, there was a span of 23 bases. Germline assignment: CDR1 SGHNT and CDR2 YYREEE (reference sequence). CDR3 length equals 16 residues. CDR3 coding DNA: TGTGCCAGCAGCTCCGGCTCCCTTCGGGAAGTGACTACCCAGTACTTC. Its translation: CASSSGSLREVTTQYF.